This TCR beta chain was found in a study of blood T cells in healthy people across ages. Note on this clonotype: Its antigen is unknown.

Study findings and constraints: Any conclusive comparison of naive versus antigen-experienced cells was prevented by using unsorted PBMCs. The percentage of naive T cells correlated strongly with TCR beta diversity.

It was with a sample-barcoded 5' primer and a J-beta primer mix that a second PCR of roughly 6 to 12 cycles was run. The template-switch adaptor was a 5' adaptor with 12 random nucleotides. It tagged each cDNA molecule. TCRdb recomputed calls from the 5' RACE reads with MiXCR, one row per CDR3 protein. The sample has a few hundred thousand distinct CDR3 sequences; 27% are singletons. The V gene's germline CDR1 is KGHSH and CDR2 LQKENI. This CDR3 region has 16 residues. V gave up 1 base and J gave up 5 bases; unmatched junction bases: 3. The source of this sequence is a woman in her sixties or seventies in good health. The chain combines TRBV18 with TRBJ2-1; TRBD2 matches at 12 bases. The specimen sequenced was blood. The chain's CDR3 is CASSPLGTSGHNEQFF. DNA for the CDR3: TGTGCCAGCTCACCACTCGGGACTAGCGGGCACAATGAGCAGTTCTTC.